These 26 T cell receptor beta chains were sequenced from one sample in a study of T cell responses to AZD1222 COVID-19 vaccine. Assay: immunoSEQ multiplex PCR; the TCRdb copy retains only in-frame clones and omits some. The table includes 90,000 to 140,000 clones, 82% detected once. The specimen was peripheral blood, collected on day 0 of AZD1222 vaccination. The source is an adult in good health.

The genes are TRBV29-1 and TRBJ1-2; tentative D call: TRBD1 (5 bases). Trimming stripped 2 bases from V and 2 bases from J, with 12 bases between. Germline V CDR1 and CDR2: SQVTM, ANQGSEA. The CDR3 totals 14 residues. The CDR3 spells CSVENTRDNYGYTF. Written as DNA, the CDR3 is TGCAGCGTTGAAAATACCCGGGACAACTATGGCTACACCTTC. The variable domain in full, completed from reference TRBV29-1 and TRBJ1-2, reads SAVISQKPSRDICQRGTSLTIQCQVDSQVTMMFWYRQQPGQSLTLIATANQGSEATYESGFVIDKFPISRPNLTFSTLTVSNMSPEDSSIYLCSVENTRDNYGYTFGSGTRLTVV.

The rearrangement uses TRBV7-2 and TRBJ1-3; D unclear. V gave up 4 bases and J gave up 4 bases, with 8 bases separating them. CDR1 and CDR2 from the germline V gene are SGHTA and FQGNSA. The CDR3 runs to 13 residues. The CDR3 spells CASSSRQGNTIYF. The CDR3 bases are TGTGCCAGCAGCTCTCGGCAAGGAAACACCATATATTTT.

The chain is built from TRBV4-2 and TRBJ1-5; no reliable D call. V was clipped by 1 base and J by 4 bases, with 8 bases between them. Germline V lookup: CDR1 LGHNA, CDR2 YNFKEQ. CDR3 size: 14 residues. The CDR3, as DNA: TGTGCCAGCAGCCAAGGCCAGGAAAATCAGCCCCAGCATTTT. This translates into CASSQGQENQPQHF.

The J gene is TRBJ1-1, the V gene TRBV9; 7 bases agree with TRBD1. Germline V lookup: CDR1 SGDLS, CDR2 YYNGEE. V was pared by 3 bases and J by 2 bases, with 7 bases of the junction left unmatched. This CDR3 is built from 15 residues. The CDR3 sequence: CASSGQGIGNTEAFF. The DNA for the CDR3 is TGTGCCAGCAGCGGACAGGGAATCGGCAACACTGAAGCTTTCTTT.

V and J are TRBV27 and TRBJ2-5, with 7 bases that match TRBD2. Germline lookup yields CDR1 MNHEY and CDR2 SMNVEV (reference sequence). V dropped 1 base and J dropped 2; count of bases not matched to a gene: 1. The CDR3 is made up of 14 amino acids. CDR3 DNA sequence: TGTGCCAGCAGTTTATGGGGGGGGCAAGAGACCCAGTACTTC. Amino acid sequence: CASSLWGGQETQYF.

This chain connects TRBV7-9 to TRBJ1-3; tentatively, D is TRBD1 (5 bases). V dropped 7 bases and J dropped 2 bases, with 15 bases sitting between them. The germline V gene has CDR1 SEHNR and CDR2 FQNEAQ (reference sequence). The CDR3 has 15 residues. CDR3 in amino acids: CASKQAPLTGNTIYF. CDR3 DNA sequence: TGTGCCAGCAAACAGGCCCCCCTAACTGGAAACACCATATATTTT.

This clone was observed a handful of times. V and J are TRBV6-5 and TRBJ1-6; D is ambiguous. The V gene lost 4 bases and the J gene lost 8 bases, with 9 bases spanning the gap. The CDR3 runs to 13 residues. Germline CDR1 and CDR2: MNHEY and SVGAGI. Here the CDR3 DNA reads TGTGCCAGCAGTTTCCGACCGGATTCACCCCTCCACTTT. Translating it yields CASSFRPDSPLHF.

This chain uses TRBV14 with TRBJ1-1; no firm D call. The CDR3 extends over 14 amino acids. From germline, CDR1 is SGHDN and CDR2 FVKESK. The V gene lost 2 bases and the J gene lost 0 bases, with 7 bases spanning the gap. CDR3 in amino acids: CASSQLQVNTEAFF. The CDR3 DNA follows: TGTGCCAGCAGCCAACTTCAGGTGAACACTGAAGCTTTCTTT. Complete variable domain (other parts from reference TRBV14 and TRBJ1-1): EAGVTQFPSHSVIEKGQTVTLRCDPISGHDNLYWYRRVMGKEIKFLLHFVKESKQDESGMPNNRFLAERTGGTYSTLKVQPAELEDSGVYFCASSQLQVNTEAFFGQGTRLTVV.

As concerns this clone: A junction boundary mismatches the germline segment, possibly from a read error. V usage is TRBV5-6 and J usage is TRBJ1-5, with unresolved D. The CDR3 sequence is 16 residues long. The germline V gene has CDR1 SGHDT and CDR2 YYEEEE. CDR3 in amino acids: CASRLTHRTGNQPQHF. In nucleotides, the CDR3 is TGTGCCAGCCGCTTGACGCATCGAACTGGCAATCAGCCCCAGCATTTT. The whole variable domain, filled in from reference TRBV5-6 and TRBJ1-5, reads DAGVTQSPTHLIKTRGQQVTLRCSPKSGHDTVSWYQQALGQGPQFIFQYYEEEERQRGNFPDRFSGHQFPNYSSELNVNALLLGDSALYLCASRLTHRTGNQPQHFGDGTRLSIL.

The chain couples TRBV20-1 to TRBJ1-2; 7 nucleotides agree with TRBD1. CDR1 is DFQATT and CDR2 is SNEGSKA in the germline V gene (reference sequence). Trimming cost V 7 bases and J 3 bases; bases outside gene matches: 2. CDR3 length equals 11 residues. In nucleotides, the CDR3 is TGCAGTGGCAGGGGGGACTATGGCTACACCTTC. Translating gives CSGRGDYGYTF.

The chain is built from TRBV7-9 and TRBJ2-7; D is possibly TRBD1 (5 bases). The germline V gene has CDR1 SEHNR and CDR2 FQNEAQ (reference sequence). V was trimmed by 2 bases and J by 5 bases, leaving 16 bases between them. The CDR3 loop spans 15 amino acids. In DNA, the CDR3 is TGTGCCAGCAGCTTAATGATTGGGGCAAGCGACGAGCAGTACTTC. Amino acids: CASSLMIGASDEQYF.

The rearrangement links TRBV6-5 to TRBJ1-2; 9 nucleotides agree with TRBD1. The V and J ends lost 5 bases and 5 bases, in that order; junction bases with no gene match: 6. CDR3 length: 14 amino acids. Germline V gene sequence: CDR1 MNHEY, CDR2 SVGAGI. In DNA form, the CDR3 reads TGTGCCAGCAGTCGGACAGGGGTAGGGTATGGCTACACCTTC. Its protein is CASSRTGVGYGYTF.

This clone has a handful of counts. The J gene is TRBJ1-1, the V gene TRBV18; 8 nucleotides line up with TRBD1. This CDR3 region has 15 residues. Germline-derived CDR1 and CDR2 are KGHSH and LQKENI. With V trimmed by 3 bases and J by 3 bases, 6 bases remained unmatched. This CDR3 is CASSPRQGLDTEAFF. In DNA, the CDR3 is TGTGCCAGCTCACCTCGACAGGGGCTGGACACTGAAGCTTTCTTT.

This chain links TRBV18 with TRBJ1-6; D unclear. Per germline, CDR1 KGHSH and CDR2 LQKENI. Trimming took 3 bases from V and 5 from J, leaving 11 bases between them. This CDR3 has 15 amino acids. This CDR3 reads CASSPTGTDNSPLHF. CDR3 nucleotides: TGTGCCAGCTCACCCACGGGAACAGATAATTCACCCCTCCACTTT.

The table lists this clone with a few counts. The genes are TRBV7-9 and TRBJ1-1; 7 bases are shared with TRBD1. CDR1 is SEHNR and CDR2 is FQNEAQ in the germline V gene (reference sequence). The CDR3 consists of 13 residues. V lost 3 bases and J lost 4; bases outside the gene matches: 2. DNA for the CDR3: TGTGCCAGCAGCTTGTCAGGGGGCACTGAAGCTTTCTTT. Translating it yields CASSLSGGTEAFF. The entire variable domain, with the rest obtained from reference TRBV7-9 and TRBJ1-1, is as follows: DTGVSQNPRHKITKRGQNVTFRCDPISEHNRLYWYRQTLGQGPEFLTYFQNEAQLEKSRLLSDRFSAERPKGSFSTLEIQRTEQGDSAMYLCASSLSGGTEAFFGQGTRLTVV.

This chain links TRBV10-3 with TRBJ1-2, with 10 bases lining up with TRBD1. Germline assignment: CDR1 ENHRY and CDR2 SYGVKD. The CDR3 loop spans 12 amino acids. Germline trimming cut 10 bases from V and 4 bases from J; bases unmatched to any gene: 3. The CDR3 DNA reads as TGTGCCACGGACAGGGGGAGCTATGGCTACACCTTC. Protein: CATDRGSYGYTF.

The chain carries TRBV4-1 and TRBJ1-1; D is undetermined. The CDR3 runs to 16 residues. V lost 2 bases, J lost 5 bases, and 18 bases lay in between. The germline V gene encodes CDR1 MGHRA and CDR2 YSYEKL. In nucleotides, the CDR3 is TGCGCCAGCAGCCAACAAAACCTAGTTACTCGGACTGAAGCTTTCTTT. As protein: CASSQQNLVTRTEAFF.

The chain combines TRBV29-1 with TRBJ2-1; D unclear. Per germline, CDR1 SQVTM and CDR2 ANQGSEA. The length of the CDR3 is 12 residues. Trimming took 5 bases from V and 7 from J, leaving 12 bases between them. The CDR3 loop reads CSVRSGSNEQFF. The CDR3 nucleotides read TGCAGCGTTAGATCCGGATCGAATGAGCAGTTCTTC.

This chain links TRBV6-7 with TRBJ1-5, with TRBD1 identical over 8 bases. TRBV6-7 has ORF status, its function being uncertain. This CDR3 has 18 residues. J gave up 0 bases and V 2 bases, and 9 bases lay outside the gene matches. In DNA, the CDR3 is TGTGCCAGCAGTTACCCTATTTGCAGGGGGCTTAGCAATCAGCCCCAGCATTTT. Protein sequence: CASSYPICRGLSNQPQHF.

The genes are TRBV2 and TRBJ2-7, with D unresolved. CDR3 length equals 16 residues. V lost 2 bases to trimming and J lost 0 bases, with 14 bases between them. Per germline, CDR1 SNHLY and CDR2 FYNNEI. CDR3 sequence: CASSENGLRSSYEQYF. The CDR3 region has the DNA TGTGCCAGCAGTGAAAATGGGCTCCGTAGCTCCTACGAGCAGTACTTC.

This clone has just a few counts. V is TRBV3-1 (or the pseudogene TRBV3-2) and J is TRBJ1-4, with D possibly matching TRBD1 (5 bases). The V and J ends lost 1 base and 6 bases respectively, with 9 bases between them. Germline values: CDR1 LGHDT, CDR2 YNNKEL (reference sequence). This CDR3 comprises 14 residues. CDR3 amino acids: CASSQVGAHEKLFF. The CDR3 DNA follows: TGTGCCAGCAGCCAAGTCGGGGCGCATGAAAAACTGTTTTTT.

CDR3 coding DNA: TGTGCCAGCAGCCCAAGGGGCGGGGGACAGGGCGGCTCACCCCTCCACTTT. Translation: CASSPRGGGQGGSPLHF. The chain is built from TRBV5-4 and TRBJ1-6; 9 positions match TRBD1. Germline V gene data show CDR1 as SGHNT and CDR2 as YYREEE (reference sequence). V shed 4 bases and J 10 bases; nucleotides not matched to a gene: 15. The CDR3 has 17 amino acids.

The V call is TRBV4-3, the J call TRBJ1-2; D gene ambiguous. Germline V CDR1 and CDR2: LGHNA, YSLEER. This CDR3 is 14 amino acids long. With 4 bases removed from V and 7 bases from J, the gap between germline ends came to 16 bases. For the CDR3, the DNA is TGCGCCAGCAGCCTCGTAGGAGTTCAAAGTGGCTACACCTTC. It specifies CASSLVGVQSGYTF.

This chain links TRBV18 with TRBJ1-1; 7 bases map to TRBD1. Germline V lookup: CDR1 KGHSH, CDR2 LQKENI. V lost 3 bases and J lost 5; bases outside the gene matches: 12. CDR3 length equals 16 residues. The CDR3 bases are TGTGCCAGCTCACCCAATAAACAGGGGATGGGGACTGAAGCTTTCTTT. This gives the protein CASSPNKQGMGTEAFF. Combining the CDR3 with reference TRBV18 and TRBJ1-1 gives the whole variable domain NAGVMQNPRHLVRRRGQEARLRCSPMKGHSHVYWYRQLPEEGLKFMVYLQKENIIDESGMPKERFSAEFPKEGPSILRIQQVVRGDSAAYFCASSPNKQGMGTEAFFGQGTRLTVV.

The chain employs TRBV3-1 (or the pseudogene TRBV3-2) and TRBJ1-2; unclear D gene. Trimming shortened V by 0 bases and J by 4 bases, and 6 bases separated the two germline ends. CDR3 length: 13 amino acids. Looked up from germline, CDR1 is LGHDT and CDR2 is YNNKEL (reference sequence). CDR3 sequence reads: CASSQEGLYGYTF. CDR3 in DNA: TGTGCCAGCAGCCAAGAGGGCCTCTATGGCTACACCTTC.

The CDR3 region is CASSLGIEAFF. CDR3 DNA: TGTGCCAGCAGCTTGGGAATTGAAGCTTTCTTT. The chain has TRBV7-2 and TRBJ1-1; D not certain. The CDR3 length is 11 residues. V was clipped by 3 bases and J by 7 bases, with 6 bases between them. Germline V CDR1 and CDR2: SGHTA, FQGNSA. Full variable domain (remainder filled in from reference TRBV7-2 and TRBJ1-1): GAGVSQSPSNKVTEKGKDVELRCDPISGHTALYWYRQSLGQGLEFLIYFQGNSAPDKSGLPSDRFSAERTGGSVSTLTIQRTQQEDSAVYLCASSLGIEAFFGQGTRLTVV.